The entry that follows covers one TCR beta chain sequence. The data derive from a study of blood T cell repertoires in COVID-19. For the study at large: Whether acute or convalescent, the COVID-19 samples came from the United States, Italy and Spain. The cDNA or gDNA used as material had been derived from T cells, B-cell-depleted T cells, or PBMCs.

J gave up 4 bases and V 3 bases, and 5 bases lay outside the gene matches. The CDR3 spans 14 residues. Germline assignment: CDR1 SGHDT and CDR2 YYEEEE. Methods used by the authors: Using reference gene primer amplification, nucleated cell counts were estimated. The assay was immunoSEQ multiplex PCR, and TCRdb's table has in-frame clones only and misses some. D and trimming were read from the DNA, whereas the V and J calls and clone size are those reported in that table. This sample has under 300,000 clones; roughly 80% occur once, and the top ten carry approximately 3.5%. This chain links TRBV5-6 with TRBJ2-7, with 9 nucleotides matching TRBD1. The sequenced material came from peripheral blood. The source is a woman aged 18 to 35 with acute or convalescent COVID-19. The CDR3 spells CASSSRDRVYEQYF. The DNA of the CDR3 is TGTGCCAGCAGCTCCCGGGACAGGGTGTACGAGCAGTACTTC.